The clone carrying this TCR beta chain was observed a few times. Trimming cost V 0 bases and J 0 bases; bases outside gene matches: 1. The V gene's germline CDR1 is LNHNV and CDR2 YYDKDF (reference sequence). The CDR3 sequence is 16 residues long. This entry comes from a study of blood T cell repertoires in COVID-19. Study as a whole: PBMCs, B-cell-depleted T cells, or T cells were the source of the cDNA or gDNA that made up the material.

As handled by the study authors: Reference gene primers were amplified, and this amplification served to estimate nucleated cell counts. Generated by immunoSEQ multiplex PCR, the TCRdb table keeps only in-frame clones and is missing some. The D gene and trimming were derived from the DNA, and the V and J assignments and clone size from that table. Of fewer than 300,000 clones in the sample, around 81% were seen once. The specimen sequenced was peripheral blood. V is TRBV15 and J is TRBJ2-1; TRBD2 matches 8 bases. This clonotype was obtained from an older woman with active or convalescent COVID-19. CDR3 in amino acids: CATSRDAGGSYNEQFF. The CDR3 DNA is TGTGCCACCAGCAGAGATGCGGGGGGCTCCTACAATGAGCAGTTCTTC. Full variable domain (missing parts from reference TRBV15 and TRBJ2-1): DAMVIQNPRYQVTQFGKPVTLSCSQTLNHNVMYWYQQKSSQAPKLLFHYYDKDFNNEADTPDNFQSRRPNTSFCFLDIRSPGLGDTAMYLCATSRDAGGSYNEQFFGPGTRLTVL.